The 30 T cell receptor beta chains in this list originate from one sample, sequenced in a study of blood T cell repertoires in COVID-19 (dated by TCRdb to about 2020). Libraries came from the immunoSEQ multiplex PCR assay. TCRdb took this table from immuneACCESS and kept in-frame rearrangements with V and J called. Such tables lack part of the clones; where checked against another copy, unresolved V genes explain under half of the gap, and the rest is unexplained. The sample table holds some 75,000 clones, of which 86% were seen once. The ten most abundant clones make up 6.3% of the sample. Sequencing was carried out using peripheral blood. These receptors came from a man older than 75 with COVID-19, enrolled during active disease.

V and J are TRBV4-1 and TRBJ1-2; 7 bases match TRBD1. The CDR3 sequence is 15 residues long. J was trimmed by 4 bases and V by 3 bases; bases with no gene match: 8. Germline CDR1 and CDR2: MGHRA and YSYEKL. The CDR3 here is CASSHGDRETYGYTF. CDR3 coding DNA: TGCGCCAGCAGCCATGGGGACAGAGAAACCTATGGCTACACCTTC.

The chain's CDR3 is CASSSTGSRNIDQYF. CDR3 sequence (DNA): TGCGCCAGCAGCTCCACCGGGAGCCGAAATATTGACCAGTACTTC. The chain carries TRBV5-1 and TRBJ2-5; tentative D call: TRBD2 (6 bases). This CDR3 is 15 amino acids long. From germline, CDR1 is SGHRS and CDR2 YFSETQ. V gave up 3 bases and J gave up 10 bases, with 22 bases separating them.

This clone was counted a single time. The CDR3 reads CASSSREGTYEQYF. The CDR3 DNA is TGTGCCAGTAGTAGTAGGGAGGGTACCTACGAGCAGTACTTC. The chain combines TRBV19 with TRBJ2-7, with 7 bases fitting TRBD2. This CDR3 has 14 residues. The germline CDR1 and CDR2 sequences are LNHDA and SQIVND (reference sequence). With 4 bases clipped from V and 2 bases from J, the junction kept 5 bases outside the gene matches.

The chain employs TRBV9 and TRBJ2-1; TRBD2 matches at 8 bases. Germline CDR1 and CDR2: SGDLS and YYNGEE. The CDR3 runs to 15 residues. The J segment lost 1 base and the V segment lost 4 bases, leaving 4 bases of the junction unmatched. This CDR3 reads CASSPQRGSYNEQFF. The CDR3 DNA reads TGTGCCAGCAGCCCCCAGCGGGGGTCCTACAATGAGCAGTTCTTC.

J is TRBJ2-5 and V is TRBV9; TRBD1 agrees at 7 bases. Germline loops: CDR1 SGDLS, CDR2 YYNGEE. The CDR3 runs to 14 residues. The V segment lost 0 bases and the J segment 5 bases; nucleotides outside the gene matches: 4. The DNA of the CDR3 is TGTGCCAGCAGCGTAGGAGGGGGCCGGGAGACCCAGTACTTC. Translated, it gives CASSVGGGRETQYF.

This clone was picked up a small number of times. The chain recombines TRBV29-1 with TRBJ1-1, with 7 bases fitting TRBD1. Germline V gene lookup returns CDR1 SQVTM and CDR2 ANQGSEA. The CDR3 contains 12 residues. V lost 4 bases, J lost 3 bases, and 2 bases stayed unmatched. CDR3: CSVGGQYTEAFF. In nucleotides, the CDR3 is TGCAGCGTTGGGGGACAGTACACTGAAGCTTTCTTT.

This clone was picked up a small number of times. V is TRBV6-5 and J is TRBJ1-1, with TRBD1 matching 7 bases. Germline loops: CDR1 MNHEY, CDR2 SVGAGI. Germline trimming cut 4 bases from V and 0 bases from J; bases unmatched to any gene: 2. The CDR3 runs to 14 residues. As DNA, the CDR3 is TGTGCCAGCAGTTCCGGGACAGTGAACACTGAAGCTTTCTTT. It encodes CASSSGTVNTEAFF.

This clone was observed a single time. The rearrangement joins TRBV5-1 to TRBJ2-1; no definite D call. Germline loops: CDR1 SGHRS, CDR2 YFSETQ. This CDR3 is 15 amino acids long. The ends were cut back, 0 bases at V and 0 bases at J, with 7 bases in the middle. The CDR3, as DNA: TGCGCCAGCAGCTTGGCAGGTACCTCCTACAATGAGCAGTTCTTC. It codes for CASSLAGTSYNEQFF.

This chain joins TRBV6-5 and TRBJ2-1; the D gene is possibly TRBD2 (5 bases). The CDR3 is 14 amino acids. From germline, CDR1 is MNHEY and CDR2 SVGAGI. V was trimmed by 0 bases and J by 5 bases, leaving 8 bases between them. The CDR3 nucleotides are TGTGCCAGCAGTTACTCGGAGGTAAACAATGAGCAGTTCTTC. It encodes CASSYSEVNNEQFF.

The rearrangement uses TRBV10-3 and TRBJ2-5; TRBD1 aligns across 11 bases. The germline gives CDR1 ENHRY, CDR2 SYGVKD. The V segment lost 11 bases and the J segment 4 bases; nucleotides outside the gene matches: 6. There are 13 residues in the CDR3. The CDR3 here is CASTGTGGETQYF. The CDR3 nucleotides read TGTGCCTCGACCGGGACAGGGGGAGAGACCCAGTACTTC.

The J gene is TRBJ2-7, the V gene TRBV27; 10 bases line up with TRBD2. The CDR3 runs 15 residues. The germline gives CDR1 MNHEY, CDR2 SMNVEV (reference sequence). Trimming cost V 1 base and J 5 bases; bases outside gene matches: 5. CDR3 coding DNA: TGTGCCAGCAGTTTATGGCTAGCGGGGGTCGACGAGCAGTACTTC. As protein: CASSLWLAGVDEQYF.

CDR3: CASSVVAAGQPQHF. The CDR3 DNA follows: TGTGCCAGCAGCGTAGTGGCAGCAGGTCAGCCCCAGCATTTT. This rearrangement joins TRBV9 to TRBJ1-5, with D unclear. Germline values: CDR1 SGDLS, CDR2 YYNGEE. This CDR3 has 14 residues. Deletions cut 0 bases from V and 6 bases from J, with 10 bases between.

The V and J genes are TRBV7-8 and TRBJ2-5, with D perhaps TRBD2 (5 bases). Trimming shortened V by 6 bases and J by 5 bases, and 16 bases separated the two germline ends. Germline V gene data show CDR1 as SGHVS and CDR2 as FQNEAQ. The CDR3 spans 14 residues. CDR3 protein: CASRLASPRETQYF. As DNA, the CDR3 is TGTGCCAGCAGGCTAGCCAGCCCCCGGGAGACCCAGTACTTC.

V is TRBV11-2 and J is TRBJ2-7; tentatively, D is TRBD2 (5 bases). This CDR3 region has 14 residues. V lost 5 bases and J 1 base, leaving 12 bases between the germline ends. Germline V gene sequence: CDR1 SGHAT, CDR2 FQNNGV. Written as DNA, the CDR3 is TGTGCCAGCAGCCCTAGGTCGGGATCCTACGAGCAGTACTTC. It specifies CASSPRSGSYEQYF.

The rearrangement joins TRBV18 to TRBJ1-4; perhaps TRBD1 as D (5 bases). The CDR3 runs 15 residues. In germline, CDR1 is KGHSH, CDR2 LQKENI. Trimming shortened V by 5 bases and J by 4 bases, and 14 bases separated the two germline ends. CDR3 region: CASSSLTGGNEKLFF. The CDR3 bases are TGTGCCAGCTCATCTTTGACCGGGGGTAATGAAAAACTGTTTTTT.

The chain carries TRBV6-2 or TRBV6-3 and TRBJ1-2, with a possible D match to TRBD1 (6 bases). The CDR3 totals 13 residues. Trimming removed 6 bases at V and 8 bases at J, with 16 bases between. Germline V gene sequence: CDR1 MNHEY, CDR2 SVGEGT. The CDR3 DNA follows: TGTGCCAGCAGACCTCCGGGACAAGGCGGCTACACCTTC. Translating it yields CASRPPGQGGYTF.

The V gene is TRBV7-2, the J gene TRBJ2-1, with TRBD1 matching 9 bases. J gave up 3 bases and V 5 bases, and 5 bases lay outside the gene matches. This CDR3 is 15 amino acids long. Germline lookup yields CDR1 SGHTA and CDR2 FQGNSA. The DNA for the CDR3 is TGTGCCAGCAGCCGGACAGGGGAGGACTACAATGAGCAGTTCTTC. This gives the protein CASSRTGEDYNEQFF.

V is TRBV4-2 and J is TRBJ2-5; TRBD1 matches 7 bases. The J segment lost 11 bases and the V segment lost 0 bases, leaving 6 bases of the junction unmatched. The length of the CDR3 is 13 residues. From germline, CDR1 is LGHNA and CDR2 YNFKEQ. DNA for the CDR3: TGTGCCAGCAGCCAAGATCTTACAGGGGTGCAGTACTTC. Translating it yields CASSQDLTGVQYF.

The CDR3, as DNA: TGTGCCAGCAGCTCGCCAGGGGGCGGGCAGTACTTC. The encoded protein is CASSSPGGGQYF. J is TRBJ2-7 and V is TRBV7-2, with 8 bases that match TRBD1. The V and J ends lost 4 bases and 9 bases, in that order; junction bases with no gene match: 5. This CDR3 has 12 amino acids. Germline V CDR1 and CDR2: SGHTA, FQGNSA.

V usage is TRBV7-9 and J usage is TRBJ1-2; 9 bases are shared with TRBD1. V trimming: 0 bases; J trimming: 4 bases; junction bases outside the gene matches: 15. Germline V CDR1 and CDR2: SEHNR, FQNEAQ (reference sequence). This CDR3 has 19 amino acids. As DNA, the CDR3 is TGTGCCAGCAGCTTAGCGCCGGCGACAGGGGGGAAGGCCTCCTATGGCTACACCTTC. Protein sequence: CASSLAPATGGKASYGYTF.

V usage is TRBV11-2 and J usage is TRBJ2-2, with a tentative D call TRBD2 (6 bases). V was shortened by 1 base and J by 2 bases, with 14 bases between the two germline ends. The CDR3 has 17 amino acids. Per the germline V gene, CDR1 is SGHAT and CDR2 is FQNNGV. For the CDR3, the DNA is TGTGCCAGCAGCTTAGTTGCGGGAACCGCTAACACCGGGGAGCTGTTTTTT. Encoded protein: CASSLVAGTANTGELFF.

About this clone itself: This sample includes further DNA sequences coding for the same CDR3. This chain joins TRBV9 and TRBJ1-4, with TRBD1 matching over 9 bases. CDR3 length equals 15 residues. Germline V gives CDR1 SGDLS, CDR2 YYNGEE. After removal of 3 bases from V and 5 bases from J, the junction contained 5 bases not matched to a gene. Here the CDR3 reads CASSASGQGNEKLFF. CDR3 DNA: TGTGCCAGCAGCGCTTCGGGACAGGGAAATGAAAAACTGTTTTTT.

The chain combines TRBV24-1 with TRBJ2-7, with D possibly being TRBD2 (6 bases). Germline V CDR1 and CDR2: KGHDR, SFDVKD. The CDR3 runs 16 residues. V lost 4 bases to trimming and J lost 0 bases, with 15 bases between them. CDR3 sequence (DNA): TGTGCCACCAGTGAACCGGGACTCCAAAGCTCCTACGAGCAGTACTTC. It is translated as CATSEPGLQSSYEQYF.

Only one count was recorded for this clone. The chain combines TRBV4-2 with TRBJ2-3; 8 bases agree with TRBD1. Germline lookup yields CDR1 LGHNA and CDR2 YNFKEQ. V shed 1 base, J shed 1 base, and the junction held 13 bases outside the gene matches. The CDR3 contains 19 residues. The CDR3 here is CASSQAGQGAYFGTDTQYF. CDR3 nucleotides: TGTGCCAGCAGCCAAGCGGGCCAGGGGGCATATTTTGGCACAGATACGCAGTATTTT.

This clone was counted only a few times. The gene calls are TRBV6-5 and TRBJ2-3; 9 bases match TRBD1. The CDR3 length is 13 residues. Germline-derived CDR1 and CDR2 are MNHEY and SVGAGI. J lost 3 bases, V lost 7 bases, and 2 bases had no gene match. CDR3 sequence reads: CASNRGRTDTQYF. CDR3 DNA sequence: TGTGCCAGCAACAGGGGGCGGACAGATACGCAGTATTTT.

The V gene is TRBV6-2 or TRBV6-3, the J gene TRBJ1-1, with 10 bases matching TRBD1. The CDR3 is made up of 14 amino acids. Germline V gives CDR1 MNHEY, CDR2 SVGEGT. Unmatched junction bases numbered 8, after V lost 5 bases and J lost 8 bases. The CDR3 nucleotides are TGTGCCAGCAGTGCGCGGGACAGGGGAAACGAAGCTTTCTTT. Translating it yields CASSARDRGNEAFF.

J is TRBJ2-7 and V is TRBV7-9; possible D gene TRBD1, 6 bases. The CDR3 is 14 amino acids. V lost 1 base, J lost 11 bases, and 18 bases lay in between. Germline lookup yields CDR1 SEHNR and CDR2 FQNEAQ (reference sequence). The CDR3 loop reads CASSLGTVQSWKYF. In nucleotides, the CDR3 is TGTGCCAGCAGCTTAGGGACAGTCCAGAGTTGGAAGTACTTC.

The V and J genes are TRBV12-3 or TRBV12-4 and TRBJ1-2; D remains ambiguous. This CDR3 region has 13 residues. The germline V and J ends were trimmed by 1 base and 3 bases, with 6 bases remaining between them. In DNA form, the CDR3 reads TGTGCCAGCAGTTTAGTTTCGGACTATGGCTACACCTTC. Its translation: CASSLVSDYGYTF.

The V and J genes are TRBV13 and TRBJ2-7; 11 bases match TRBD2. The germline V gene has CDR1 PRHDT and CDR2 FYEKMQ (reference sequence). CDR3 length: 15 amino acids. The junction had 7 bases not matched to a gene; V was cut back by 5 bases and J by 4 bases. The CDR3 is CASSHSLAGGYEQYF. Written as DNA, the CDR3 is TGTGCCAGCAGCCACTCCTTAGCGGGGGGGTACGAGCAGTACTTC. Variable domain in full (rest from reference TRBV13 and TRBJ2-7): AAGVIQSPRHLIKEKRETATLKCYPIPRHDTVYWYQQGPGQDPQFLISFYEKMQSDKGSIPDRFSAQQFSDYHSELNMSSLELGDSALYFCASSHSLAGGYEQYFGPGTRLTVT.

This rearrangement joins TRBV7-3 to TRBJ1-2; D is undetermined. The CDR3 contains 15 residues. CDR1 SGHTA and CDR2 FQGTGA come from the germline V gene. V lost 4 bases to trimming and J lost 4 bases, with 16 bases between them. The CDR3 loop is CASSSYEGRSYGYTF. CDR3 nucleotide sequence: TGTGCCAGCAGCTCCTATGAGGGAAGGTCCTATGGCTACACCTTC.